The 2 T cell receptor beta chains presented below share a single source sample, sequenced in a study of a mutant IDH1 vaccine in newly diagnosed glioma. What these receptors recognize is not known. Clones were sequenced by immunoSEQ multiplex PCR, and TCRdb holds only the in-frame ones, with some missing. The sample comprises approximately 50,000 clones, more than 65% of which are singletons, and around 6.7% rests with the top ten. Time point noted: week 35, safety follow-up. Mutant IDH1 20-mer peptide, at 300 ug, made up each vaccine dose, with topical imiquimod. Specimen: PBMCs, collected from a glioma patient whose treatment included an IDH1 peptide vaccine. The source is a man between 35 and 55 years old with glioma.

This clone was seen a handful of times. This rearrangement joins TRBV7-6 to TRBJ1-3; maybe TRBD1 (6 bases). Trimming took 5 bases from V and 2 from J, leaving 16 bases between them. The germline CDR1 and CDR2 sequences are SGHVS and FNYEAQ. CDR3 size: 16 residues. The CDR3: CASSDSRGITGNTIYF. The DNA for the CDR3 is TGTGCCAGCAGCGACTCGAGGGGGATCACTGGAAACACCATATATTTT.

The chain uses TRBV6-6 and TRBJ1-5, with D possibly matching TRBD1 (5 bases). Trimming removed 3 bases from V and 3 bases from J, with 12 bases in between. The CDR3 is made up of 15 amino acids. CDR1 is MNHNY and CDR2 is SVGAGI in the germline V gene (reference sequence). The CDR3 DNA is TGTGCCAGCAGTTATACAGGTTTTAACAATCAGCCCCAGCATTTT. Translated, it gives CASSYTGFNNQPQHF.